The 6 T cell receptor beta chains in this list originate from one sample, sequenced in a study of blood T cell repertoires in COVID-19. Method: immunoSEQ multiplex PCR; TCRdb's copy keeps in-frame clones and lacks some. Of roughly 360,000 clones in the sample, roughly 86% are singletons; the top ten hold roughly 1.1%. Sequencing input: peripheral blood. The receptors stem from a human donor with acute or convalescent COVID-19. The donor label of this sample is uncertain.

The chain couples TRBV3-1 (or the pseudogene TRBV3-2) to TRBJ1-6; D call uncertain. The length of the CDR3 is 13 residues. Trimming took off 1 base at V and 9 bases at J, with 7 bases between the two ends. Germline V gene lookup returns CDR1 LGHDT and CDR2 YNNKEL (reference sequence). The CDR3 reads CASSQGRGSPLHF. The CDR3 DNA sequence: TGTGCCAGCAGCCAAGGGCGGGGTTCACCCCTCCACTTT.

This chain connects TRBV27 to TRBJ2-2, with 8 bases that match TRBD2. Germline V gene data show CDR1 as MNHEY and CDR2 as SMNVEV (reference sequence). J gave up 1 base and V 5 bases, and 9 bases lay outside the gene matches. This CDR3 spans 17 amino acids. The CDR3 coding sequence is TGTGCCAGCAGTACATCCGGTCTAGCGGGGAACACCGGGGAGCTGTTTTTT. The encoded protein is CASSTSGLAGNTGELFF.

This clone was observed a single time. The CDR3 reads CATWGVGRQPQHF. The CDR3 DNA follows: TGTGCCACCTGGGGGGTAGGACGGCAGCCCCAGCATTTT. V gene TRBV28 combines with J gene TRBJ1-5, with D maybe TRBD1 (5 bases). Germline CDR1 MDHEN, CDR2 SYDVKM. This CDR3 has 13 residues. Trimming took 10 bases from V and 7 from J, leaving 17 bases between them. Supplemented by reference TRBV28 and TRBJ1-5, the full variable domain reads DVKVTQSSRYLVKRTGEKVFLECVQDMDHENMFWYRQDPGLGLRLIYFSYDVKMKEKGDIPEGYSVSREKKERFSLILESASTNQTSMYLCATWGVGRQPQHFGDGTRLSIL.

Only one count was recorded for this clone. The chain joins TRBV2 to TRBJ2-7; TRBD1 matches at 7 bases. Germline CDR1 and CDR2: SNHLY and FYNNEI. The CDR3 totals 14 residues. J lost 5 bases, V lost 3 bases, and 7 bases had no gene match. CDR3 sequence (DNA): TGTGCCAGCAGTGACTACAGGGGTCTAAACGAGCAGTACTTC. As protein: CASSDYRGLNEQYF.

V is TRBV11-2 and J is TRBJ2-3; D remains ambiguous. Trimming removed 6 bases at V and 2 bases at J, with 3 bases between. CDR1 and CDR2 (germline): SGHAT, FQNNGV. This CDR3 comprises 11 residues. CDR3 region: CASRYTDTQYF. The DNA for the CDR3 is TGTGCCAGCAGATACACAGATACGCAGTATTTT.

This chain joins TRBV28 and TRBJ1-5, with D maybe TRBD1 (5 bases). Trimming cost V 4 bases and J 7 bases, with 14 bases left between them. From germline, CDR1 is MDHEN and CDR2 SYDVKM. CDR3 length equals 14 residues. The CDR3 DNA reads TGTGCCAGCAGTTATCCTTCCCCAGGGCAGCCCCAGCATTTT. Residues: CASSYPSPGQPQHF. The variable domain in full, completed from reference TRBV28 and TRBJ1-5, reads DVKVTQSSRYLVKRTGEKVFLECVQDMDHENMFWYRQDPGLGLRLIYFSYDVKMKEKGDIPEGYSVSREKKERFSLILESASTNQTSMYLCASSYPSPGQPQHFGDGTRLSIL.